What follows are 29 T cell receptor beta chains derived from one specimen sequenced in a study of human T cells and chemical hapten exposure. Specified time point: patch test 1, 2 weeks after DPC sensitization. Regarding treatment: therapeutic diphenylcyclopropenone sensitization with weekly scalp DPC. TCRdb recomputed calls from the RACE reads with MiXCR, one row per CDR3 protein. The sample carries around 100,000 distinct CDR3 sequences, approximately 11% recorded once. Sequences were derived from whole blood, sampled in connection with sensitization to the hapten diphenylcyclopropenone (DPC). The origin of the receptors is a woman aged 40-49 years with alopecia areata. Some clones in this sample may be carry-over from other donors' samples.

This clonotype occurred many times. This chain joins TRBV12-3 or TRBV12-4 and TRBJ2-1; no clear D gene. The germline V and J ends were trimmed by 8 bases and 2 bases, with 7 bases remaining between them. The CDR3 extends over 12 amino acids. For the CDR3, the DNA is TGTGCCAGCGGCAGTGCCTACAATGAGCAGTTCTTC. It codes for CASGSAYNEQFF.

This clonotype was detected a few times. J is TRBJ1-2 and V is TRBV11-2, with 9 bases identical to TRBD1. The trim removed 1 base at V and 12 bases at J, leaving 6 bases unmatched. This CDR3 has 13 amino acids. Germline CDR1 and CDR2: SGHAT and FQNNGV. The CDR3 loop is CASSLAGQGRHTF. As DNA, the CDR3 is TGTGCCAGCAGCTTAGCGGGACAGGGAAGACACACCTTC.

This clonotype has at least ten counts. This chain links TRBV10-3 with TRBJ1-5; the match to TRBD1 covers 7 bases. Trimming took 6 bases from V and 3 from J; bases not matched to a gene: 2. In germline, CDR1 is ENHRY, CDR2 SYGVKD. The CDR3 is 13 residues long. As DNA, the CDR3 is TGTGCCATCAGCGACAGGGTCAATCAGCCCCAGCATTTT. Its translation: CAISDRVNQPQHF.

In this sample, this clonotype turned up a few times. The chain uses TRBV27 and TRBJ2-7, with a possible D match to TRBD1 (5 bases). The CDR3 runs to 13 residues. CDR1 is MNHEY and CDR2 is SMNVEV in the germline V gene (reference sequence). The germline V and J ends were trimmed by 5 bases and 0 bases, with 8 bases remaining between them. CDR3 DNA: TGTGCCAGCAGTGACCAGGGCTCCTACGAGCAGTACTTC. Residues: CASSDQGSYEQYF.

This clonotype was seen many times. V gene TRBV4-2 combines with J gene TRBJ2-3, with 8 bases lining up with TRBD2. J gave up 8 bases and V 1 base, and 5 bases lay outside the gene matches. The germline V gene has CDR1 LGHNA and CDR2 YNFKEQ. The CDR3 runs to 14 residues. CDR3 nucleotides: TGTGCCAGCAGCCAAGCGTCGGGGGGGCGTACGCAGTATTTT. Its protein product is CASSQASGGRTQYF.

This clonotype occurred a few times. This chain connects TRBV7-2 to TRBJ1-1; D is unclear. The CDR3 covers 13 residues. CDR1 SGHTA and CDR2 FQGNSA come from the germline V gene. V lost 5 bases to trimming and J lost 2 bases, with 9 bases between them. CDR3 residues: CASSGRANTEAFF. CDR3 DNA: TGTGCCAGCAGCGGGAGGGCCAACACTGAAGCTTTCTTT.

The V gene is TRBV5-1, the J gene TRBJ2-7, with D perhaps TRBD1 or TRBD2 (5 bases each). Per germline, CDR1 SGHRS and CDR2 YFSETQ. This CDR3 contains 14 residues. The ends were cut back, 0 bases at V and 6 bases at J, with 13 bases in the middle. DNA for the CDR3: TGCGCCAGCAGCTTGGAGAGGGACCGCATCGAGCAGTACTTC. Its translation: CASSLERDRIEQYF. Based on the CDR3 plus reference TRBV5-1 and TRBJ2-7, the full variable domain is KAGVTQTPRYLIKTRGQQVTLSCSPISGHRSVSWYQQTPGQGLQFLFEYFSETQRNKGNFPGRFSGRQFSNSRSEMNVSTLELGDSALYLCASSLERDRIEQYFGPGTRLTVT.

At least ten counts were recorded for this clonotype. The gene calls are TRBV4-3 and TRBJ1-2; no reliable D call. Germline assignment: CDR1 LGHNA and CDR2 YSLEER. The CDR3 is 15 amino acids. V gave up 0 bases and J gave up 2 bases, with 10 bases separating them. CDR3 coding DNA: TGCGCCAGCAGCCAAGATTGGGTTTCAAACTATGGCTACACCTTC. Translating gives CASSQDWVSNYGYTF.

This clonotype was seen at least ten times. The chain joins TRBV6-2 or TRBV6-3 to TRBJ2-1; 8 bases line up with TRBD2. Per germline, CDR1 MNHEY and CDR2 SVGEGT. Trimming took 2 bases from V and 9 from J; bases not matched to a gene: 9. The CDR3 is 15 amino acids. The DNA for the CDR3 is TGTGCCAGCAGTTACAACGAGCGGGAGAACTGTGAGCAGTTCTTC. This codes for CASSYNERENCEQFF.

This clonotype occurred a few times. The V and J genes are TRBV7-2 and TRBJ1-4; TRBD1 matches at 7 bases. This CDR3 has 16 residues. Losses at the gene ends were 5 bases for V and 3 bases for J; bases not matched to a gene: 9. Germline lookup yields CDR1 SGHTA and CDR2 FQGNSA. The CDR3 sequence: CASSPESGTANEKLFF. In DNA, the CDR3 is TGTGCCAGCAGCCCAGAGAGTGGGACAGCTAATGAAAAACTGTTTTTT.

There are many counts of this clonotype. The chain's CDR3 is CASSPIAGGKSEQYF. The DNA for the CDR3 is TGTGCCAGCAGTCCCATAGCGGGAGGAAAGAGCGAGCAGTACTTC. V usage is TRBV6-6 and J usage is TRBJ2-7; 10 bases are shared with TRBD2. CDR3 length: 15 residues. The germline gives CDR1 MNHNY, CDR2 SVGAGI (reference sequence). V was clipped by 5 bases and J by 6 bases; unmatched bases: 10.

The chain recombines TRBV12-3 or TRBV12-4 with TRBJ2-3; 7 bases match TRBD1. The J segment lost 2 bases and the V segment lost 2 bases, leaving 4 bases of the junction unmatched. This CDR3 has 15 residues. CDR3 residues: CASSLWGTDTDTQYF. CDR3 nucleotides: TGTGCCAGCAGTTTATGGGGGACAGACACAGATACGCAGTATTTT.

This rearrangement joins TRBV15 to TRBJ2-3; D possibly matches TRBD1 or TRBD2 (5 bases each). CDR1 and CDR2 from the germline V gene are LNHNV and YYDKDF (reference sequence). This CDR3 contains 15 residues. V was cut by 3 bases and J by 10 bases, with 20 bases left in between. The chain's CDR3 is CATSRTGTYSASQYF. As DNA, the CDR3 is TGTGCCACCAGCAGGACGGGGACCTACTCGGCGTCGCAGTATTTT.

The chain combines TRBV9 with TRBJ2-2; D ambiguous. The CDR3 loop spans 14 amino acids. Germline loops: CDR1 SGDLS, CDR2 YYNGEE. Deletions cut 0 bases from V and 7 bases from J, with 10 bases between. The CDR3 DNA reads as TGTGCCAGCAGCGTAGAAGGGCATCTCGGGGAGCTGTTTTTT. Protein: CASSVEGHLGELFF.

This clonotype was picked up many times. The CDR3 DNA follows: TGTGCCAGCAGCCCGAATGTCGGTGGGGTCTACGAGCAGTACTTC. It yields the protein CASSPNVGGVYEQYF. The chain recombines TRBV7-7 with TRBJ2-7; D remains ambiguous. The CDR3 is made up of 15 amino acids. V was shortened by 5 bases and J by 3 bases, with 17 bases between the two germline ends. Germline-derived CDR1 and CDR2 are SSHAT and FNYEAQ (reference sequence).

With respect to this clonotype: Possible read error: a much larger clone is one base away. CDR3 residues: CASSPVRSPYERYF. In DNA form, the CDR3 reads TGTGCCAGCAGCCCCGTTCGGAGTCCCTACGAGCGGTACTTC. This chain joins TRBV3-1 and TRBJ2-7; D gene ambiguous. Germline CDR1 and CDR2: LGHDT and YNNKEL (reference sequence). The CDR3 covers 14 residues.

This clonotype came up a few times. The chain uses TRBV18 and TRBJ2-3; the match to TRBD2 covers 8 bases. This CDR3 region has 14 residues. J lost 3 bases, V lost 3 bases, and 2 bases had no gene match. Germline lookup yields CDR1 KGHSH and CDR2 LQKENI. Here the CDR3 DNA reads TGTGCCAGCTCACCTAGCGGGGCGACAGATACGCAGTATTTT. Translating it yields CASSPSGATDTQYF.

In the case of this clonotype: At one boundary the junction diverges from the germline segment, which might be a read error. The gene calls are TRBV5-1 and TRBJ2-3; D is possibly TRBD2 (5 bases). Germline assignment: CDR1 SGHRS and CDR2 YFSETQ. The CDR3 is 13 residues long. This chain's CDR3 is CASSLLGRDTKYF. In nucleotides, the CDR3 is TGCGCCAGCAGCTTGCTAGGGAGAGATACGAAGTATTTT.

The V call is TRBV24-1, the J call TRBJ2-5; D ambiguous. This CDR3 comprises 14 residues. Per germline, CDR1 KGHDR and CDR2 SFDVKD. Between the trimmed V and J ends, which lost 5 bases and 5 bases, there was a span of 14 bases. The CDR3 sequence is CATSAPLGSETQYF. CDR3 sequence (DNA): TGTGCCACCAGTGCCCCGTTGGGTTCGGAGACCCAGTACTTC.

This clonotype was counted many times. Sequence at one end of the junction differs from germline and may be a read error. The CDR3 spells CASSELGGLFF. The CDR3 coding sequence is TGTGCCAGCAGTGAACTGGGGGGGCTGTTTTTT. V usage is TRBV6-1 and J usage is TRBJ2-2; possibly TRBD2 for D (6 bases). This CDR3 contains 11 residues. Germline V gene lookup returns CDR1 MNHNS and CDR2 SASEGT.

The table lists this clonotype with many counts. This chain connects TRBV19 to TRBJ1-2; 8 nucleotides match TRBD1. The trim removed 7 bases at V and 0 bases at J, leaving 4 bases unmatched. The CDR3 runs 14 residues. Germline CDR1 reads LNHDA; CDR2 reads SQIVND (reference sequence). The CDR3 region is CASTSDRANYGYTF. In DNA, the CDR3 is TGTGCCAGTACCTCGGACAGGGCTAACTATGGCTACACCTTC.

The chain carries TRBV20-1 and TRBJ2-7; D is possibly TRBD2 (5 bases). The germline gives CDR1 DFQATT, CDR2 SNEGSKA (reference sequence). The length of the CDR3 is 13 residues. The ends were cut back, 5 bases at V and 5 bases at J, with 16 bases in the middle. The CDR3 loop is CSAGGRARDEQYF. In nucleotides, the CDR3 is TGCAGTGCTGGAGGTCGGGCTCGGGACGAGCAGTACTTC.

This clonotype was counted only a few times. V and J are TRBV7-9 and TRBJ2-1, with D possibly matching TRBD2 (6 bases). Trimming left V 3 bases short and J 9 bases short, with 15 bases between. The CDR3 covers 14 residues. Germline-derived CDR1 and CDR2 are SEHNR and FQNEAQ (reference sequence). As DNA, the CDR3 is TGTGCCAGCAGCTTCGGGAGACCTGGGACTGAGCAGTTCTTC. Translating gives CASSFGRPGTEQFF.

This clonotype has a handful of counts. This chain joins TRBV27 and TRBJ1-2, with D unresolved. The CDR3 is 15 residues long. Trimming removed 5 bases from V and 8 bases from J, with 21 bases in between. Germline-derived CDR1 and CDR2 are MNHEY and SMNVEV (reference sequence). CDR3 residues: CASSLFAGEVRGYTF. The CDR3, as DNA: TGTGCCAGCAGTCTCTTCGCCGGAGAGGTGAGGGGCTACACCTTC.

V usage is TRBV5-1 and J usage is TRBJ1-1; 10 bases are a match to TRBD1. CDR3 length equals 14 residues. Germline V gives CDR1 SGHRS, CDR2 YFSETQ. V dropped 4 bases and J dropped 7; count of bases not matched to a gene: 7. The DNA for the CDR3 is TGCGCCAGCAGCCTACCGGGGACAGGGGTTGAAGCTTTCTTT. Encoded protein: CASSLPGTGVEAFF.

Regarding this clonotype: With a much larger clone just one base away, this may be a read error. The chain carries TRBV28 and TRBJ2-7, with TRBD1 matching 9 bases. This CDR3 is built from 15 residues. Germline V lookup: CDR1 MDHEN, CDR2 SYDVKM. Trimming took 7 bases from V and 4 from J; bases not matched to a gene: 11. The CDR3: CASNTMGTGRYEQYF. The CDR3 nucleotides read TGTGCCAGCAACACGATGGGGACAGGGAGATACGAGCAGTACTTC.

This clonotype has only a few counts. J is TRBJ2-4 and V is TRBV18, with D perhaps assigned TRBD1 or TRBD2 (6 bases each). Trimming removed 3 bases from V and 3 bases from J, with 18 bases in between. Germline V CDR1 and CDR2: KGHSH, LQKENI. The CDR3 is 17 residues long. The CDR3 DNA reads as TGTGCCAGCTCACCCCCGAGGGGGTGGCGGGGCAAAAACATTCAGTACTTC. It codes for CASSPPRGWRGKNIQYF. The full variable domain, completed using reference TRBV18 and TRBJ2-4, is NAGVMQNPRHLVRRRGQEARLRCSPMKGHSHVYWYRQLPEEGLKFMVYLQKENIIDESGMPKERFSAEFPKEGPSILRIQQVVRGDSAAYFCASSPPRGWRGKNIQYFGAGTRLSVL.

The CDR3: CASSQGLAGGRYEQYF. CDR3 nucleotide sequence: TGCGCCAGCAGCCAAGGACTAGCGGGGGGTCGATACGAGCAGTACTTC. V and J are TRBV4-3 and TRBJ2-7, with 13 bases identical to TRBD2. V gave up 1 base and J gave up 4 bases; unmatched junction bases: 4. The CDR3 loop spans 16 amino acids. Per germline, CDR1 LGHNA and CDR2 YSLEER.

This clonotype was recorded many times. The chain joins TRBV6-1 to TRBJ2-3, with 12 bases identical to TRBD2. V gave up 4 bases and J gave up 6 bases; unmatched junction bases: 5. The CDR3 has 15 amino acids. CDR1 and CDR2 from the germline V gene are MNHNS and SASEGT. The CDR3 loop is CASSARTSGADTQYF. CDR3 sequence (DNA): TGTGCCAGCAGTGCCCGGACTAGCGGGGCGGATACGCAGTATTTT.